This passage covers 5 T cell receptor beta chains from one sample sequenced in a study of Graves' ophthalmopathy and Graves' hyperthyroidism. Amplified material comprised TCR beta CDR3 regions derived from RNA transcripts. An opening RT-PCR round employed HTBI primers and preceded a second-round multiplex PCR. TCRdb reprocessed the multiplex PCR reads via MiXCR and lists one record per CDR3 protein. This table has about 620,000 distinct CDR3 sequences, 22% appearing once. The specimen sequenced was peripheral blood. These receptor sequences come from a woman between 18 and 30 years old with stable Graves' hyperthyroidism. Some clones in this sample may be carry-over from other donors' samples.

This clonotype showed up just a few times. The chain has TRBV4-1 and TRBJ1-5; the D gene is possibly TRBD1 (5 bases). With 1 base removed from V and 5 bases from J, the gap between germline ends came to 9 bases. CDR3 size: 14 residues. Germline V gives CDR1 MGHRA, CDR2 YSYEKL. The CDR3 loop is CASSQVAGHQPQHF. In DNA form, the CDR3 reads TGCGCCAGCAGCCAAGTTGCAGGGCATCAGCCCCAGCATTTT.

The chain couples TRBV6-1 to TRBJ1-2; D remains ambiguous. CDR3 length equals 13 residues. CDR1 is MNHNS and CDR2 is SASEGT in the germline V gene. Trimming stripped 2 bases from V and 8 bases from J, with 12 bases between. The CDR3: CASSESSSGGYTF. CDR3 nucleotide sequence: TGTGCCAGCAGTGAATCTTCCTCCGGAGGCTACACCTTC.

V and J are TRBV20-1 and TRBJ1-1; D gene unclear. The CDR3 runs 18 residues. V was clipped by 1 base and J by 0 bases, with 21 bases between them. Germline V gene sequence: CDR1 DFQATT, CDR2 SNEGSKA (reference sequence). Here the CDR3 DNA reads TGCAGTGCTAGAGGGAAAGAAGTTTGGGCAGTGGTGAACACTGAAGCTTTCTTT. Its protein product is CSARGKEVWAVVNTEAFF.

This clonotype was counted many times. CDR3 sequence reads: CAWSVGPLEQYF. CDR3 coding DNA: TGTGCCTGGAGTGTAGGACCCCTCGAGCAGTACTTC. V gene TRBV30 combines with J gene TRBJ2-7; unclear D gene. This CDR3 spans 12 amino acids. Per the germline V gene, CDR1 is GTSNPN and CDR2 is SVGIG (reference sequence). V was pared by 0 bases and J by 6 bases, with 9 bases between.

CDR3 sequence reads: CAWCPGWDTEAFF. The CDR3 coding sequence is TGTGCCTGGTGCCCGGGATGGGACACTGAAGCTTTCTTT. This chain uses TRBV30 with TRBJ1-1; D is undetermined. Germline V lookup: CDR1 GTSNPN, CDR2 SVGIG (reference sequence). V lost 5 bases, J lost 3 bases, and 13 bases lay in between. The CDR3 is 13 amino acids.